Listed below are T cell receptor beta chains from one sample, sequenced in a study of radiotherapy plus CTLA-4 blockade in lung cancer. The assay was immunoSEQ multiplex PCR, and TCRdb's table has in-frame clones only and misses some. The sample has roughly 68,000 clones; around 80% are singletons. This specimen was peripheral blood, taken from a patient treated with radiotherapy plus ipilimumab. The receptors shown here come from a human donor with non-small cell lung cancer who had a complete response to radiotherapy plus ipilimumab. CDR3s include the opening cysteine and the closing phenylalanine or tryptophan. D genes are given only for firm matches. Some rows mark clone size as missing; the rest say once, few, many or name a class of expanded clone.

TRBJ2-2 TRBV5-1 NA NA CASSMDSRTGELFF TGCGCCAGCAGCATGGACAGTCGGACCGGGGAGCTGTTTTTT
TRBJ2-7 TRBV6-5 NA NA CASKDRLSYEQYF TGTGCCAGCAAGGATCGGCTCTCCTACGAGCAGTACTTC
TRBJ2-1 TRBV5-4 NA TRBD2 CASSSGTSGNNEQFF TGTGCCAGCAGCTCTGGGACTAGCGGCAACAATGAGCAGTTCTTC
TRBJ1-6 TRBV7-2 NA TRBD1 CASSPFTGEYASPLHF TGTGCCAGCAGCCCGTTTACAGGGGAATACGCTTCACCCCTCCACTTT
TRBJ1-2 TRBV19 NA NA CASRGILDYYGYTF TGTGCCAGTCGCGGGATTTTAGACTATTATGGCTACACCTTC
TRBJ1-5 TRBV6-6 NA NA CAIQQGWSNQPQHF TGTGCCATCCAACAGGGTTGGAGCAATCAGCCCCAGCATTTT
TRBJ2-3 TRBV7-6 NA NA CASSARQNTDTQYF TGTGCCAGCAGCGCAAGACAGAACACAGATACGCAGTATTTT
TRBJ2-5 TRBV4-1 NA TRBD1 CASSQRGYRGSGETQYF TGCGCCAGCAGCCAACGCGGCTACAGGGGGTCGGGGGAGACCCAGTACTTC
TRBJ2-1 TRBV7-9 few NA CASSTPGINEQFF TGTGCCAGCAGCACTCCAGGGATTAATGAGCAGTTCTTC
TRBJ2-1 TRBV7-9 NA TRBD2 CASSIGRTSGSLANNEQFF TGTGCCAGCAGCATAGGCCGGACTAGCGGGAGTTTGGCTAACAATGAGCAGTTCTTC
TRBJ1-4 TRBV11-2 few NA CASSLAMTEKLFF TGTGCCAGCAGCTTAGCCATGACTGAAAAACTGTTTTTT
TRBJ2-5 TRBV11-2 NA TRBD1 CASSKTGVAAETQYF TGTGCCAGCAGCAAGACAGGGGTGGCGGCAGAGACCCAGTACTTC
TRBJ2-1 TRBV7-2 few TRBD2 CASSFHSTSGSGEQFF TGTGCCAGCAGCTTCCACTCGACTAGCGGGAGTGGTGAGCAGTTCTTC
TRBJ1-5 TRBV7-8 NA TRBD1 CASSYRDRYNQPQHF TGTGCCAGCAGCTACCGGGACAGGTACAATCAGCCCCAGCATTTT
TRBJ1-1 TRBV9 NA NA CASSPIGDTEAFF TGTGCCAGCAGCCCCATAGGGGACACTGAAGCTTTCTTT
TRBJ1-3 TRBV7-2 NA NA CATNTPGNTIYF TGTGCGACAAATACCCCTGGAAACACCATATATTTT
TRBJ2-5 TRBV2 NA TRBD2 CASSELAGGQETQYF TGTGCCAGCAGTGAACTAGCGGGGGGACAAGAGACCCAGTACTTC
TRBJ2-5 TRBV7-7 NA NA CASSLAIGKETQYF TGTGCTAGCAGCTTAGCGATAGGAAAAGAGACCCAGTACTTC